This TCR beta chain was sequenced during a study of blood T cell repertoires in COVID-19. Study-wide background: Acute and convalescent COVID-19 specimens originated in the United States, Italy and Spain.

Per the study methods: Amplification from reference gene primers served as the basis for estimated nucleated cell counts. Using immunoSEQ multiplex PCR, the repertoire was profiled, and TCRdb retains in-frame clones only, with some absent. V, J and clone size are taken as reported in that table, and D and trimming were inferred from the DNA itself. The sample lists 300,000 to 400,000 clones; 90% to 95% were seen once. Those who participated ranged in age from roughly 18 to 89 years and resided in approximately 26 US areas. A case of COVID-19 had been met by exposed participants within 2 weeks before study entry. The CDR3 extends over 13 amino acids. Per germline, CDR1 SNHLY and CDR2 FYNNEI. V dropped 5 bases and J dropped 7; count of bases not matched to a gene: 7.

The chain is built from TRBV2 and TRBJ1-2; 7 nucleotides align to TRBD1. The source material was PBMCs or T cells enriched from blood (not recorded which). The sequence was collected from a woman aged 25 to 45 who had been exposed to COVID-19. CDR3 amino acids: CASSPDRYSGYTF. CDR3 coding DNA: TGTGCCAGCAGTCCGGACAGGTACAGTGGCTACACCTTC.